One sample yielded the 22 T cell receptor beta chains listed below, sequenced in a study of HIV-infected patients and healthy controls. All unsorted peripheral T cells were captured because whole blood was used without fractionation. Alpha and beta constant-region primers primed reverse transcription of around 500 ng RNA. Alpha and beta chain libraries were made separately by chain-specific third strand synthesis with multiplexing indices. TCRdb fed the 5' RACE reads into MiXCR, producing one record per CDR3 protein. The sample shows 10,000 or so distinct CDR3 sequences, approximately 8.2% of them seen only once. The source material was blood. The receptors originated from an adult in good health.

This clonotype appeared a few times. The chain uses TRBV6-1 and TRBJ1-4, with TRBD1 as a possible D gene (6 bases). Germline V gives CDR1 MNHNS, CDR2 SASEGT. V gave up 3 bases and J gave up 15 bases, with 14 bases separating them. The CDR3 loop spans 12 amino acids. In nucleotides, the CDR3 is TGTGCCAGCAGTGACGGCAGGGGCCCAGTGTTTTTT. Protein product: CASSDGRGPVFF.

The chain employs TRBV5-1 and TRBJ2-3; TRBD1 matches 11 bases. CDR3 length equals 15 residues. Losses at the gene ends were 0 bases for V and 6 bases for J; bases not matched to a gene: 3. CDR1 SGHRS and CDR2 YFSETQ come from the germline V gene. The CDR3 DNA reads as TGCGCCAGCAGCTTGGGGACAGGGGGCTTGGATACGCAGTATTTT. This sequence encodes CASSLGTGGLDTQYF.

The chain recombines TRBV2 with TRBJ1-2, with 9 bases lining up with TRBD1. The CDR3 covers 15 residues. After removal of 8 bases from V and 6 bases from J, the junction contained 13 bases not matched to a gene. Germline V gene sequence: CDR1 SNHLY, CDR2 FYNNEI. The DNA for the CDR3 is TGTGCCAGCCGGTTGAGGAGGACAGGGGCCAATGGCTACACCTTC. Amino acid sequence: CASRLRRTGANGYTF.

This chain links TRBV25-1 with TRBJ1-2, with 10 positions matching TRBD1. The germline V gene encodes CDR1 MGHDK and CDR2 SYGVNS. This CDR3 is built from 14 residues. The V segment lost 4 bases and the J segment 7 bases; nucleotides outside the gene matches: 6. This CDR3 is CASSGDRGPLGYTF. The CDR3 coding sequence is TGTGCCAGCAGTGGGGACAGGGGCCCCCTTGGCTACACCTTC.

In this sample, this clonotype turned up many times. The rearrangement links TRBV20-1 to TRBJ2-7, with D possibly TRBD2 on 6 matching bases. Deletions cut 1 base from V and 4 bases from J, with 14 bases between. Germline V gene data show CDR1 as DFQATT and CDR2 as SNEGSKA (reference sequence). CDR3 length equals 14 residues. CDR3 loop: CSARGTSLSYEQYF. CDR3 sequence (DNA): TGCAGTGCTAGAGGCACTAGCCTCTCATACGAGCAGTACTTC.

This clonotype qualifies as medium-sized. CDR3: CASSSPGQINSPLHF. As DNA, the CDR3 is TGTGCCAGCAGCTCTCCGGGACAGATTAATTCACCCCTCCACTTT. This chain uses TRBV7-9 with TRBJ1-6, with 7 bases identical to TRBD1. CDR3 length: 15 residues. After removal of 4 bases from V and 6 bases from J, the junction contained 6 bases not matched to a gene. Germline lookup yields CDR1 SEHNR and CDR2 FQNEAQ (reference sequence). Full variable domain (outside the CDR3, taken from reference TRBV7-9 and TRBJ1-6): DTGVSQNPRHKITKRGQNVTFRCDPISEHNRLYWYRQTLGQGPEFLTYFQNEAQLEKSRLLSDRFSAERPKGSFSTLEIQRTEQGDSAMYLCASSSPGQINSPLHFGNGTRLTVT.

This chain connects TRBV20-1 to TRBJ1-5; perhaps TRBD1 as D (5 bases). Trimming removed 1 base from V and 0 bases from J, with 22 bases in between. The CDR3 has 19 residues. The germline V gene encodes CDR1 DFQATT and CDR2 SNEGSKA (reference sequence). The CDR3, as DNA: TGCAGTGCTAGAGCGGGTTTTGGGGGGACGAAGAATAGCAATCAGCCCCAGCATTTT. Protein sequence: CSARAGFGGTKNSNQPQHF.

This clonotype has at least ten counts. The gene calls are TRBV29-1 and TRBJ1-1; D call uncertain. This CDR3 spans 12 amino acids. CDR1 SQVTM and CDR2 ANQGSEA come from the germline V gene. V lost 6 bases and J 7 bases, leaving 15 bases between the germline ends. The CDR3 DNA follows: TGCAGCGTGCAACTCCCGGGAGGTGAAGCTTTCTTT. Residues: CSVQLPGGEAFF. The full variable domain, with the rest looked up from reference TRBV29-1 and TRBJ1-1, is SAVISQKPSRDICQRGTSLTIQCQVDSQVTMMFWYRQQPGQSLTLIATANQGSEATYESGFVIDKFPISRPNLTFSTLTVSNMSPEDSSIYLCSVQLPGGEAFFGQGTRLTVV.

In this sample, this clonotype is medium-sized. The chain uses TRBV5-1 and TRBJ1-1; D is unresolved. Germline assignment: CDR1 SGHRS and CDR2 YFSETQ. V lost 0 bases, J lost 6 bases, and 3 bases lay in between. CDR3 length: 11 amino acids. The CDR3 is CASSLGPEAFF. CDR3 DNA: TGCGCCAGCAGCTTGGGCCCTGAAGCTTTCTTT.

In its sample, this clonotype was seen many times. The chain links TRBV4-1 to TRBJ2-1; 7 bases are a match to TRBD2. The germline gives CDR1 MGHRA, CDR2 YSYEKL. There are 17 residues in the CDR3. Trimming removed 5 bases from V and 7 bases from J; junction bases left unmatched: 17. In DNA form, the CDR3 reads TGCGCCAGCAGCGCCAGAATAGCGGGCACGGGATTGAATGAGCAGTTCTTC. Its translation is CASSARIAGTGLNEQFF.

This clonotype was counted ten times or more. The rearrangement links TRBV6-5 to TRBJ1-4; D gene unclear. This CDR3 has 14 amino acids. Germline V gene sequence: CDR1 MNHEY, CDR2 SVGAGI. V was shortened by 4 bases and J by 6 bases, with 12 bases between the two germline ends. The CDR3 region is CASSFVAGDEKLFF. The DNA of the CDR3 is TGTGCCAGCAGTTTTGTCGCTGGAGATGAAAAACTGTTTTTT.

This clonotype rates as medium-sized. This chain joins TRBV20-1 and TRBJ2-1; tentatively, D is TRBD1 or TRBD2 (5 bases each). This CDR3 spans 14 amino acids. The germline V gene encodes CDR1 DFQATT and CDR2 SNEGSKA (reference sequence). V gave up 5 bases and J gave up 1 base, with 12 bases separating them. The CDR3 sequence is CSAGSSGSYNEQFF. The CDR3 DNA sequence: TGCAGTGCTGGGAGTTCAGGGTCCTACAATGAGCAGTTCTTC.

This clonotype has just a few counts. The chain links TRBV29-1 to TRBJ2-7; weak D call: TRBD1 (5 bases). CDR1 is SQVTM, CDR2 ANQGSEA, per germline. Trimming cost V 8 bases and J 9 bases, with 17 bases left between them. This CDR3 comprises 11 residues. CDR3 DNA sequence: TGCAGCCTCGGACAACGCCGGTGGCAGTACTTC. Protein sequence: CSLGQRRWQYF.

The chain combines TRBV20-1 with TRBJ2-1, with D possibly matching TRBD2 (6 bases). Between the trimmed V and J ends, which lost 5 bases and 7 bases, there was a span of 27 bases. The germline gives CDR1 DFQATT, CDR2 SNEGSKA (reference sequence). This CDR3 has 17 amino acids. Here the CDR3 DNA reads TGCAGTGCTCCACCCTTGCGGGGCCTCCCCAGAGGTAATGAGCAGTTCTTC. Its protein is CSAPPLRGLPRGNEQFF.

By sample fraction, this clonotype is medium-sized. Here the CDR3 reads CASSYGRGNEKLFF. CDR3 in DNA: TGTGCCAGCAGCTATGGAAGGGGGAATGAAAAACTGTTTTTT. The chain is built from TRBV11-2 and TRBJ1-4; possible D gene TRBD1, 6 bases. Per germline, CDR1 SGHAT and CDR2 FQNNGV. The CDR3 runs 14 residues. V lost 4 bases, J lost 5 bases, and 11 bases lay in between.

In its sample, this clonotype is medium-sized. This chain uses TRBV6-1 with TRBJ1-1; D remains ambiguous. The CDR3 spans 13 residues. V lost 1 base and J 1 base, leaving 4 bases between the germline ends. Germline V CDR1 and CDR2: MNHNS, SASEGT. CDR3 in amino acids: CASSEGGNTEAFF. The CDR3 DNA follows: TGTGCCAGCAGTGAAGGCGGGAACACTGAAGCTTTCTTT.

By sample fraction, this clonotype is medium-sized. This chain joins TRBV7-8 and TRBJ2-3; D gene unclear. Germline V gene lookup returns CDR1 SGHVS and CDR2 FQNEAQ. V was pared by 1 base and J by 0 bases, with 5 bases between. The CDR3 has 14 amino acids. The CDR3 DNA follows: TGTGCCAGCAGCTTAGTGGGGAGCACAGATACGCAGTATTTT. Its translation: CASSLVGSTDTQYF.

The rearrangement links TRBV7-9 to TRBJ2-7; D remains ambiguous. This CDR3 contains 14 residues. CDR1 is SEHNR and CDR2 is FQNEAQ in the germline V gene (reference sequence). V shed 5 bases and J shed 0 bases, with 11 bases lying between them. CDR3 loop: CASSAMQSSYEQYF. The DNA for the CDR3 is TGTGCCAGCAGCGCCATGCAGAGCTCCTACGAGCAGTACTTC.

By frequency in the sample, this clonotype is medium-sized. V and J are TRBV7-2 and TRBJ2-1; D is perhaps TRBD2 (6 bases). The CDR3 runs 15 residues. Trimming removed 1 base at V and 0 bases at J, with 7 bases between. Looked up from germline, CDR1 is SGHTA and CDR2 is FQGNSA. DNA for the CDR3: TGTGCCAGCAGCTTAGAGACTAGCTCCTACAATGAGCAGTTCTTC. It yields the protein CASSLETSSYNEQFF.

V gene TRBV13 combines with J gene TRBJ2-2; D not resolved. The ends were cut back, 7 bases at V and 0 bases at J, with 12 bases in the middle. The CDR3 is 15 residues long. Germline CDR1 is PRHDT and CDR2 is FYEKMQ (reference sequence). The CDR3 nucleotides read TGTGCCAGCACCACTAAGATTACGAACACCGGGGAGCTGTTTTTT. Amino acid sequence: CASTTKITNTGELFF. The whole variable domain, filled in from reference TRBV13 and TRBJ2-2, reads AAGVIQSPRHLIKEKRETATLKCYPIPRHDTVYWYQQGPGQDPQFLISFYEKMQSDKGSIPDRFSAQQFSDYHSELNMSSLELGDSALYFCASTTKITNTGELFFGEGSRLTVL.

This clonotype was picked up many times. DNA for the CDR3: TGTGCCAGCAGCTTAGTGGCAGGGTGGACAGATACGCAGTATTTT. This translates into CASSLVAGWTDTQYF. This rearrangement joins TRBV7-8 to TRBJ2-3; perhaps TRBD1 as D (5 bases). The germline CDR1 and CDR2 sequences are SGHVS and FQNEAQ. The CDR3 loop spans 15 amino acids. Trimming cost V 1 base and J 3 bases, with 11 bases left between them.

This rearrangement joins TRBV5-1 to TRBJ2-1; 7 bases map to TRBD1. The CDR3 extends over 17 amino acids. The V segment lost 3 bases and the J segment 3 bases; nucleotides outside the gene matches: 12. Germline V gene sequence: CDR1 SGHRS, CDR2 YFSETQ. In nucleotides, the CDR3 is TGCGCCAGCAGCTACGGAACCGGGACAGATTTCTACAATGAGCAGTTCTTC. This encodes CASSYGTGTDFYNEQFF.